The source of this TCR beta chain is a study of OX40 agonist ivuxolimab in advanced cancers. Study-wide context: Dose-escalation patients suffered from hepatocellular carcinoma, melanoma, renal cell or head and neck cancer. Partial response was recorded in three patients: one hepatocellular carcinoma and two cutaneous melanoma cases.

Measured with immunoSEQ multiplex PCR; TCRdb has only the in-frame clones, and not every one. The sample consists of 30,000 to 45,000 clones, over 70% of them appearing once. As concerns this clone: Its antigen remains unidentified.

Overall study results and limits: Researchers report that CD8+ T cells had, on average, more expanded clones than CD4+.

The clonotype originates from an adult with an advanced solid tumor such as melanoma, head and neck, liver or kidney cancer. The source was CD4+ or CD8+ T cells sorted from blood, collected in a trial of the OX40 agonist ivuxolimab.

The DNA for the CDR3 is TGTGCCAGCAGTAGGACAAGATCTAATGAAAAACTGTTTTTT. Amino acid sequence: CASSRTRSNEKLFF. This rearrangement joins TRBV6-5 to TRBJ1-4; weak D call: TRBD1 (5 bases). Trimming left V 5 bases short and J 3 bases short, with 10 bases between. CDR3 length: 14 residues. Germline CDR1 reads MNHEY; CDR2 reads SVGAGI.